This TCR beta chain was captured by sequencing in a study of Ad26.COV2.S vaccination and SARS-CoV-2 variants. Treatment specified: 15 to 20 received Ad26.COV2.S at low or high dose, single or two shots; a few received placebo; per-sample allocation not given. Day 63 following the first vaccine or placebo injection was when the samples were taken. Germline assignment: CDR1 SNHLY and CDR2 FYNNEI. The CDR3 consists of 15 residues. The V and J ends lost 8 bases and 2 bases, in that order; junction bases with no gene match: 7. Clones were read by immunoSEQ multiplex PCR, and TCRdb kept only the in-frame ones, dropping some. The data hold about 390,000 clones, with roughly 90% observed a single time.

The TCR originated in a person between 18 and 60 years old who received the Ad26.COV2.S COVID-19 vaccine or a placebo. The chain employs TRBV2 and TRBJ1-4; 8 bases are a match to TRBD1. The source was peripheral blood, collected in a trial of Ad26.COV2.S vaccine versus placebo. DNA of the CDR3: TGTGCCAGCGGAGGACAGGGCATCACTAATGAAAAACTGTTTTTT. Translation: CASGGQGITNEKLFF.